These 24 T cell receptor beta chains were all obtained from the same sample, sequenced in a study of blood T cell repertoires in COVID-19. Generated by immunoSEQ multiplex PCR, the TCRdb table keeps only in-frame clones and is missing some. The sample records approximately 500,000 clones, 89% being singletons. The sequenced sample was peripheral blood. The receptors were sampled from a man between 18 and 35 years old with COVID-19, enrolled during active disease.

The chain combines TRBV6-5 with TRBJ2-7, with TRBD2 matching over 8 bases. J lost 3 bases, V lost 2 bases, and 6 bases had no gene match. Germline CDR1 and CDR2: MNHEY and SVGAGI. The CDR3 sequence is 15 residues long. The CDR3 spells CASSYDLTSGYEQYF. The CDR3 DNA follows: TGTGCCAGCAGTTACGACCTTACTAGCGGCTACGAGCAGTACTTC.

The rearrangement joins TRBV6-5 to TRBJ1-2; 8 bases fit TRBD1. The J segment lost 6 bases and the V segment lost 5 bases, leaving 8 bases of the junction unmatched. The CDR3 length is 14 residues. CDR1 and CDR2 (germline): MNHEY, SVGAGI. CDR3 residues: CASSSRGQWDGYTF. The CDR3 nucleotides are TGTGCCAGCAGTAGCAGGGGGCAGTGGGATGGCTACACCTTC.

This clone occurred once. This sequence joins TRBV27 and TRBJ2-1, with TRBD2 matching over 8 bases. V dropped 4 bases and J dropped 3; count of bases not matched to a gene: 5. The CDR3 covers 15 residues. Germline V gives CDR1 MNHEY, CDR2 SMNVEV (reference sequence). The CDR3 is CASSWTGGFYNEQFF. CDR3 coding DNA: TGTGCCAGCAGTTGGACGGGAGGGTTCTACAATGAGCAGTTCTTC.

The chain is built from TRBV13 and TRBJ1-6, with D possibly being TRBD1 (6 bases). The CDR3 consists of 14 residues. V lost 3 bases and J 7 bases, leaving 10 bases between the germline ends. Germline V gene lookup returns CDR1 PRHDT and CDR2 FYEKMQ (reference sequence). This CDR3 reads CASSLGRGNSPLHF. The CDR3 nucleotides read TGTGCCAGCAGCTTGGGTAGGGGGAATTCACCCCTCCACTTT.

This chain uses TRBV11-3 with TRBJ2-2; 8 nucleotides align to TRBD1. The CDR3 loop spans 19 amino acids. Germline V lookup: CDR1 SGHNT, CDR2 YENEEA. J was trimmed by 3 bases and V by 1 base; bases with no gene match: 13. The CDR3 sequence: CASSLVGFGTGKDTGELFF. In DNA, the CDR3 is TGTGCCAGCAGCTTAGTAGGTTTCGGGACAGGAAAGGACACCGGGGAGCTGTTTTTT.

The V gene is TRBV10-3, the J gene TRBJ1-2; the D gene is possibly TRBD1 (5 bases). Trimming removed 0 bases from V and 8 bases from J, with 10 bases in between. The CDR3 sequence is 13 residues long. Germline CDR1 reads ENHRY; CDR2 reads SYGVKD. CDR3 region: CAISESTAGGYTF. In DNA form, the CDR3 reads TGTGCCATCAGTGAGTCAACAGCAGGGGGCTACACCTTC.

The chain joins TRBV28 to TRBJ1-2, with D unresolved. V lost 6 bases, J lost 8 bases, and 22 bases lay in between. The CDR3 runs to 15 residues. CDR1 and CDR2 from the germline V gene are MDHEN and SYDVKM. CDR3 bases: TGTGCCAGCAGCCTCCCATTAGAGGTTCCGGGAGGCTACACCTTC. Translation gives CASSLPLEVPGGYTF.

J is TRBJ1-6 and V is TRBV6-5; no clear D. CDR3 length: 12 amino acids. Trimming removed 6 bases at V and 9 bases at J, with 9 bases between. Looked up from germline, CDR1 is MNHEY and CDR2 is SVGAGI. In nucleotides, the CDR3 is TGTGCCAGCAGGACATCGGTTTCACCCCTCCACTTT. Amino acids: CASRTSVSPLHF.

The rearrangement links TRBV4-1 to TRBJ1-5; D is uncertain. V was clipped by 5 bases and J by 2 bases, with 10 bases between them. Germline CDR1 reads MGHRA; CDR2 reads YSYEKL. The CDR3 is 14 residues long. Here the CDR3 reads CASSLARGNQPQHF. Written as DNA, the CDR3 is TGCGCCAGCAGCTTAGCGAGAGGCAATCAGCCCCAGCATTTT.

The V and J genes are TRBV4-1 and TRBJ2-1; D perhaps matches TRBD2 (6 bases). Trimming took off 4 bases at V and 7 bases at J, with 11 bases between the two ends. There are 13 residues in the CDR3. Germline lookup yields CDR1 MGHRA and CDR2 YSYEKL. The CDR3 bases are TGCGCCAGCAGCCCCCCGGGGGTGAATGAGCAGTTCTTC. Translating it yields CASSPPGVNEQFF.

The genes are TRBV18 and TRBJ1-2; TRBD1 is a possible D gene (6 bases). Germline V CDR1 and CDR2: KGHSH, LQKENI. The CDR3 sequence is 14 residues long. Trimming stripped 3 bases from V and 8 bases from J, with 16 bases between. CDR3 DNA: TGTGCCAGCTCACCCGGGGACACGACCAGCGGCTACACCTTC. It codes for CASSPGDTTSGYTF.

V gene TRBV24-1 combines with J gene TRBJ2-1, with 7 bases that match TRBD1. Trimming at V came to 1 base and at J to 0 bases, leaving 8 bases not matched to a gene. The germline gives CDR1 KGHDR, CDR2 SFDVKD. This CDR3 is 18 amino acids long. The DNA of the CDR3 is TGTGCCACCAGTGATTTCTTGGCAGGGGGTTCCTCCTACAATGAGCAGTTCTTC. Translated, it gives CATSDFLAGGSSYNEQFF.

The V gene is TRBV27, the J gene TRBJ2-1; 12 bases match TRBD2. This CDR3 has 16 amino acids. J gave up 10 bases and V 2 bases, and 9 bases lay outside the gene matches. Germline CDR1 reads MNHEY; CDR2 reads SMNVEV (reference sequence). The CDR3 sequence is CASSLILAGGPWEQFF. CDR3 bases: TGTGCCAGCAGTTTAATCCTAGCGGGAGGGCCATGGGAGCAGTTCTTC.

The chain joins TRBV6-5 to TRBJ2-7; 10 bases map to TRBD1. The CDR3 runs 14 residues. In germline, CDR1 is MNHEY, CDR2 SVGAGI. The V and J ends lost 5 bases and 5 bases, in that order; junction bases with no gene match: 6. CDR3 region: CASSPDRGQDEQYF. CDR3 coding DNA: TGTGCCAGCAGTCCAGACAGGGGGCAGGACGAGCAGTACTTC.

This rearrangement joins TRBV7-9 to TRBJ2-3, with TRBD1 as a possible D gene (5 bases). Germline V CDR1 and CDR2: SEHNR, FQNEAQ (reference sequence). Trimming pared 1 base from V and 7 bases from J, leaving 15 bases between. This CDR3 is 15 amino acids long. This CDR3 is CASSLGGARLHTQYF. In DNA form, the CDR3 reads TGTGCCAGCAGCTTAGGGGGCGCCCGCCTTCATACGCAGTATTTT.

CDR3: CASSEVAGGSGANVLTF. CDR3 bases: TGTGCCAGCAGTGAAGTAGCGGGGGGCTCTGGGGCCAACGTCCTGACTTTC. V and J are TRBV2 and TRBJ2-6; 10 positions match TRBD2. The V gene's germline CDR1 is SNHLY and CDR2 FYNNEI. CDR3 length: 17 residues. V gave up 1 base and J gave up 0 bases; unmatched junction bases: 0.

The V and J genes are TRBV19 and TRBJ1-6; 9 bases align to TRBD1. Trimming at V came to 5 bases and at J to 14 bases, leaving 10 bases not matched to a gene. The CDR3 covers 14 residues. Germline values: CDR1 LNHDA, CDR2 SQIVND (reference sequence). The CDR3 DNA sequence: TGTGCCAGTAGTCCCGGGGACAGGGCGGCTACCCTCCACTTT. This encodes CASSPGDRAATLHF.

The table lists this clone with a count of one. The genes are TRBV3-1 (or the pseudogene TRBV3-2) and TRBJ2-3; 9 bases agree with TRBD2. The length of the CDR3 is 15 residues. Germline V gene sequence: CDR1 LGHDT, CDR2 YNNKEL (reference sequence). The V gene end was trimmed by 2 bases and the J gene end by 4 bases; junction bases not matched to a gene: 4. CDR3 in amino acids: CASSQLAGSADTQYF. Written as DNA, the CDR3 is TGTGCCAGCAGCCAACTAGCGGGGAGTGCAGATACGCAGTATTTT.

J is TRBJ2-1 and V is TRBV27; TRBD2 aligns across 8 bases. Germline-derived CDR1 and CDR2 are MNHEY and SMNVEV (reference sequence). The CDR3 length is 17 residues. Germline trimming cut 6 bases from V and 5 bases from J; bases unmatched to any gene: 15. CDR3 amino acids: CASSPDPRLAGNNEQFF. The CDR3, as DNA: TGTGCCAGCAGCCCCGATCCCCGGTTAGCGGGAAACAATGAGCAGTTCTTC.

The CDR3: CASSLNTGELFF. The CDR3 DNA is TGTGCCAGCAGCCTCAACACCGGGGAGCTGTTTTTT. The chain joins TRBV13 to TRBJ2-2; D uncertain. Trimming shortened V by 5 bases and J by 2 bases, and 3 bases separated the two germline ends. This CDR3 comprises 12 residues. Germline CDR1 and CDR2: PRHDT and FYEKMQ (reference sequence).

The chain combines TRBV9 with TRBJ1-6; possibly TRBD1 for D (5 bases). The CDR3 extends over 15 amino acids. Trimming cost V 3 bases and J 7 bases, with 14 bases left between them. CDR1 SGDLS and CDR2 YYNGEE come from the germline V gene. The CDR3 sequence: CASSGAGGENSPLHF. The CDR3 region has the DNA TGTGCCAGCAGCGGGGCCGGGGGGGAAAATTCACCCCTCCACTTT.

The chain employs TRBV6-5 and TRBJ2-1; perhaps TRBD1 as D (5 bases). This CDR3 region has 15 residues. Germline V gives CDR1 MNHEY, CDR2 SVGAGI. The V end lost 8 bases, the J end lost 6 bases, and 20 bases lay between the germline ends. CDR3 sequence (DNA): TGTGCCAGCTACGGGTGGGGTGGGGCAACCAATGAGCAGTTCTTC. Translated: CASYGWGGATNEQFF.

Worth noting for this clone: The same CDR3 is also encoded by other DNA sequences in this sample. CDR3 nucleotide sequence: TGTGCCAGCAGGACAGGGGCGAGCAATCAGCCCCAGCATTTT. This codes for CASRTGASNQPQHF. The V gene is TRBV28, the J gene TRBJ1-5, with TRBD1 matching over 8 bases. After removal of 6 bases from V and 1 base from J, the junction contained 2 bases not matched to a gene. This CDR3 comprises 14 residues. Germline CDR1 is MDHEN and CDR2 is SYDVKM.

V gene TRBV7-8 combines with J gene TRBJ1-6; no firm D call. The CDR3 is made up of 16 amino acids. CDR1 and CDR2 (germline): SGHVS, FQNEAQ. The germline V and J ends were trimmed by 3 bases and 0 bases, with 9 bases remaining between them. Written as DNA, the CDR3 is TGTGCCAGCAGCTTCGGGGAAGGCTCCTATAATTCACCCCTCCACTTT. Protein: CASSFGEGSYNSPLHF.